The 18 T cell receptor beta chains listed next were all sequenced from one sample in a study of blood T cell repertoires in COVID-19. The protocol was immunoSEQ multiplex PCR, while the TCRdb copy is restricted to in-frame clones and leaves out a portion. The data contain 100,000 or so clones, about 90% of them seen just once; the ten biggest clones take up less than 8.5%. The source material was peripheral blood. The receptor set was obtained from a man aged 30-40 years in a cohort sampled during active COVID-19.

This chain joins TRBV29-1 and TRBJ2-2; 8 nucleotides line up with TRBD1. The CDR3 runs to 13 residues. Germline loops: CDR1 SQVTM, CDR2 ANQGSEA. The V and J ends lost 6 bases and 4 bases, in that order; junction bases with no gene match: 4. The CDR3 reads CSVRGQGTGELFF. In nucleotides, the CDR3 is TGCAGCGTGAGAGGACAGGGCACCGGGGAGCTGTTTTTT.

V gene TRBV7-9 combines with J gene TRBJ1-4; a possible D gene is TRBD1 (6 bases). The CDR3 length is 14 residues. CDR1 and CDR2 from the germline V gene are SEHNR and FQNEAQ (reference sequence). V gave up 5 bases and J gave up 7 bases, with 14 bases separating them. The CDR3 protein is CASSQDRRREKLFF. The CDR3 DNA is TGTGCCAGCAGCCAGGACAGACGCCGTGAAAAACTGTTTTTT.

This clone has ten or more counts. The chain is built from TRBV5-1 and TRBJ2-1, with 8 positions matching TRBD1. The V gene's germline CDR1 is SGHRS and CDR2 YFSETQ. The V and J ends lost 5 bases and 4 bases, in that order; junction bases with no gene match: 11. The CDR3 spans 16 residues. CDR3 protein: CASRPPGTGLYNEQFF. Written as DNA, the CDR3 is TGCGCCAGCAGACCTCCCGGGACAGGACTTTACAATGAGCAGTTCTTC.

A single count supports this clone. This chain uses TRBV30 with TRBJ1-4; the D is unclear. The CDR3 sequence is 14 residues long. From germline, CDR1 is GTSNPN and CDR2 SVGIG (reference sequence). The ends were cut back, 2 bases at V and 8 bases at J, with 15 bases in the middle. CDR3 loop: CAWSSPPGMEKLFF. The DNA of the CDR3 is TGTGCCTGGAGTTCCCCGCCGGGGATGGAAAAACTGTTTTTT.

The rearrangement links TRBV10-1 to TRBJ2-3; no firm D call. This CDR3 region has 12 residues. V shed 4 bases and J shed 6 bases, with 8 bases lying between them. CDR1 and CDR2 (germline): WNHNN, SYGVQD (reference sequence). The chain's CDR3 is CASSASEDTQYF. Here the CDR3 DNA reads TGCGCCAGCAGTGCAAGTGAGGATACGCAGTATTTT.

The gene calls are TRBV5-4 and TRBJ2-7; D unclear. The CDR3 totals 12 residues. CDR1 and CDR2 (germline): SGHNT, YYREEE (reference sequence). The V and J ends lost 3 bases and 4 bases respectively, with 8 bases between them. CDR3 coding DNA: TGTGCCAGCAGCTCGTCAGGTTACGAGCAGTACTTC. Translation gives CASSSSGYEQYF.

This chain joins TRBV7-3 and TRBJ1-2; 8 nucleotides align to TRBD1. The CDR3 is made up of 13 amino acids. V lost 5 bases, J lost 7 bases, and 6 bases stayed unmatched. From germline, CDR1 is SGHTA and CDR2 FQGTGA. The CDR3 nucleotides read TGTGCCAGCAGCCCCGGACAGGGTCTTGGCTACACCTTC. Translated: CASSPGQGLGYTF.

The chain recombines TRBV2 with TRBJ1-3, with a tentative D call TRBD1 (5 bases). CDR3 length: 15 amino acids. The V and J ends lost 6 bases and 0 bases respectively, with 12 bases between them. Germline lookup yields CDR1 SNHLY and CDR2 FYNNEI. The CDR3, as DNA: TGTGCCAGCAGCCTACAGGCCATCTCTGGAAACACCATATATTTT. It is translated as CASSLQAISGNTIYF.

CDR3 amino acids: CAIGGQGDLANYGYTF. The CDR3 coding sequence is TGCGCCATCGGGGGACAGGGGGATTTAGCGAACTATGGCTACACCTTC. The V call is TRBV10-1, the J call TRBJ1-2; the match to TRBD1 covers 11 bases. Germline trimming cut 10 bases from V and 2 bases from J; bases unmatched to any gene: 12. Germline V gene data show CDR1 as WNHNN and CDR2 as SYGVQD (reference sequence). The CDR3 is made up of 16 amino acids.

The CDR3 loop is CASSIRGGSNTGELFF. The CDR3 DNA is TGTGCCAGTAGTATACGGGGGGGATCGAACACCGGGGAGCTGTTTTTT. This rearrangement joins TRBV19 to TRBJ2-2; 8 nucleotides agree with TRBD2. V was pared by 2 bases and J by 0 bases, with 2 bases of the junction left unmatched. Germline CDR1 is LNHDA and CDR2 is SQIVND (reference sequence). CDR3 length: 16 residues.

The rearrangement joins TRBV14 to TRBJ1-5, with 9 bases aligning to TRBD1. J gave up 0 bases and V 2 bases, and 11 bases lay outside the gene matches. The CDR3 extends over 19 amino acids. Germline CDR1 reads SGHDN; CDR2 reads FVKESK. The CDR3 sequence is CASSQLYRTGDYSNQPQHF. The CDR3 nucleotides read TGTGCCAGCAGCCAACTCTACCGGACAGGGGACTATAGCAATCAGCCCCAGCATTTT.

The V gene is TRBV6-4, the J gene TRBJ2-1; tentative D call: TRBD1 (6 bases). CDR3 size: 15 residues. Trimming took 0 bases from V and 8 from J, leaving 14 bases between them. Germline CDR1 MRHNA, CDR2 SNTAGT. CDR3 amino acids: CASSDSSQGSDEQFF. For the CDR3, the DNA is TGTGCCAGCAGTGACTCTAGTCAGGGGAGCGATGAGCAGTTCTTC.

The chain links TRBV11-2 to TRBJ2-7; 9 nucleotides agree with TRBD1. This CDR3 region has 14 residues. V dropped 1 base and J dropped 4; count of bases not matched to a gene: 2. Germline V gives CDR1 SGHAT, CDR2 FQNNGV. In DNA, the CDR3 is TGTGCCAGCAGCTTAGTGGGACAGGGTTACGAGCAGTACTTC. Amino acid sequence: CASSLVGQGYEQYF.

The chain uses TRBV5-1 and TRBJ1-1, with TRBD1 matching over 8 bases. CDR1 SGHRS and CDR2 YFSETQ come from the germline V gene. J gave up 1 base and V 5 bases, and 4 bases lay outside the gene matches. The CDR3 sequence is 14 residues long. This CDR3 reads CASRRGTGNTEAFF. DNA of the CDR3: TGCGCCAGCAGGCGCGGGACAGGGAACACTGAAGCTTTCTTT.

This chain uses TRBV28 with TRBJ1-1; 7 bases align to TRBD1. Germline V gene sequence: CDR1 MDHEN, CDR2 SYDVKM. The CDR3 runs to 14 residues. V dropped 5 bases and J dropped 14; count of bases not matched to a gene: 17. The CDR3 loop is CASSPGTVPSLIFF. CDR3 in DNA: TGTGCCAGCAGTCCAGGGACAGTGCCAAGCCTGATCTTCTTT. The variable domain in full, completed from reference TRBV28 and TRBJ1-1, reads DVKVTQSSRYLVKRTGEKVFLECVQDMDHENMFWYRQDPGLGLRLIYFSYDVKMKEKGDIPEGYSVSREKKERFSLILESASTNQTSMYLCASSPGTVPSLIFFGQGTRLTVV.

This clone showed up just once. The chain is built from TRBV7-2 and TRBJ1-6, with TRBD1 as a possible D gene (5 bases). This CDR3 spans 15 amino acids. The V gene lost 1 base and the J gene lost 6 bases, with 10 bases spanning the gap. Germline assignment: CDR1 SGHTA and CDR2 FQGNSA. CDR3 DNA: TGTGCCAGCAGCTTAGAAGGGGTGCCTAATTCACCCCTCCACTTT. This sequence encodes CASSLEGVPNSPLHF.

This clone was observed once. The chain combines TRBV3-1 (or the pseudogene TRBV3-2) with TRBJ1-5; D is uncertain. V lost 1 base and J 6 bases, leaving 4 bases between the germline ends. Germline CDR1 and CDR2: LGHDT and YNNKEL (reference sequence). CDR3 size: 12 residues. For the CDR3, the DNA is TGTGCCAGCAGCCAAGTCGGTCAGCCCCAGCATTTT. Its translation: CASSQVGQPQHF.

J is TRBJ1-5 and V is TRBV30; the D gene is possibly TRBD1 (5 bases). Trimming removed 1 base at V and 5 bases at J, with 15 bases between. From germline, CDR1 is GTSNPN and CDR2 SVGIG (reference sequence). The CDR3 is 15 residues long. The CDR3 coding sequence is TGTGCCTGGAGTGAAGGTAGGGGCTCTTATCAGCCCCAGCATTTT. It specifies CAWSEGRGSYQPQHF.